This entry lists 13 T cell receptor beta chains sequenced from one sample in a study of blood T cell repertoires in COVID-19. Sequencing was performed with immunoSEQ multiplex PCR; in TCRdb, only in-frame clones are kept and a portion is missing. Of approximately 170,000 clones listed, 85% to 95% are singletons. Sequencing input: peripheral blood. The receptors were sampled from a woman aged 60 to 75 with COVID-19, enrolled during active disease.

The chain recombines TRBV7-9 with TRBJ2-3; D is ambiguous. V lost 1 base and J lost 3, with 11 bases in between. From germline, CDR1 is SEHNR and CDR2 FQNEAQ (reference sequence). The CDR3 loop spans 15 amino acids. The CDR3 DNA is TGTGCCAGCAGCTTAGGTTCCTTGGAGACAGATACGCAGTATTTT. Amino acid sequence: CASSLGSLETDTQYF.

The J gene is TRBJ1-2, the V gene TRBV6-6, with TRBD1 matching over 8 bases. In germline, CDR1 is MNHNY, CDR2 SVGAGI (reference sequence). This CDR3 region has 12 residues. V lost 7 bases and J lost 6; bases outside the gene matches: 4. The chain's CDR3 is CASKDRGHGYTF. CDR3 nucleotide sequence: TGTGCCAGCAAAGACAGGGGTCATGGCTACACCTTC.

V and J are TRBV4-1 and TRBJ1-6, with 10 bases identical to TRBD1. J gave up 2 bases and V 0 bases, and 7 bases lay outside the gene matches. This CDR3 contains 19 residues. The germline CDR1 and CDR2 sequences are MGHRA and YSYEKL. Written as DNA, the CDR3 is TGCGCCAGCAGCCAAGATCCGACAGGGGGCATTACCTATAATTCACCCCTCCACTTT. Residues: CASSQDPTGGITYNSPLHF.

This clone was seen a single time. This sequence joins TRBV18 and TRBJ1-1, with 8 bases lining up with TRBD1. The ends lost 0 bases at V and 11 bases at J; junction bases unmatched: 8. This CDR3 is built from 14 residues. Germline CDR1 KGHSH, CDR2 LQKENI. DNA of the CDR3: TGTGCCAGCTCACCACCGAGCACAGGGGGAGACGCTTTCTTT. Translation gives CASSPPSTGGDAFF.

The V call is TRBV13, the J call TRBJ2-7; TRBD1 matches 9 bases. This CDR3 has 15 amino acids. V lost 5 bases to trimming and J lost 0 bases; unmatched junction nucleotides: 5. Germline CDR1 is PRHDT and CDR2 is FYEKMQ (reference sequence). The CDR3 region has the DNA TGTGCCAGCAGCCGCCGACAGGGGGACTCCTACGAGCAGTACTTC. Its protein is CASSRRQGDSYEQYF.

In its sample, this clone was seen once. The chain couples TRBV10-3 to TRBJ1-5; 8 bases fit TRBD1. This CDR3 is built from 14 residues. From germline, CDR1 is ENHRY and CDR2 SYGVKD. The V gene end was trimmed by 2 bases and the J gene end by 7 bases; junction bases not matched to a gene: 4. In nucleotides, the CDR3 is TGTGCCATCAGTGAGGGGACAGGTCGGCAGCCCCAGCATTTT. Translating it yields CAISEGTGRQPQHF.

The chain joins TRBV7-9 to TRBJ1-1, with D possibly being TRBD1 (6 bases). This CDR3 is built from 13 residues. Trimming shortened V by 5 bases and J by 3 bases, and 10 bases separated the two germline ends. Germline loops: CDR1 SEHNR, CDR2 FQNEAQ (reference sequence). This CDR3 reads CASSLQGYTEAFF. The DNA for the CDR3 is TGTGCCAGCAGCCTCCAGGGGTACACTGAAGCTTTCTTT. Full variable domain (remainder filled in from reference TRBV7-9 and TRBJ1-1): DTGVSQNPRHKITKRGQNVTFRCDPISEHNRLYWYRQTLGQGPEFLTYFQNEAQLEKSRLLSDRFSAERPKGSFSTLEIQRTEQGDSAMYLCASSLQGYTEAFFGQGTRLTVV.

The V and J genes are TRBV5-1 and TRBJ2-1; no firm D call. V lost 2 bases to trimming and J lost 5 bases, with 8 bases between them. Germline assignment: CDR1 SGHRS and CDR2 YFSETQ. The CDR3 runs 13 residues. CDR3 bases: TGCGCCAGCAGCTTAGACTGGAACAATGAGCAGTTCTTC. As protein: CASSLDWNNEQFF. The variable domain in full, with the rest retrieved from reference TRBV5-1 and TRBJ2-1, is KAGVTQTPRYLIKTRGQQVTLSCSPISGHRSVSWYQQTPGQGLQFLFEYFSETQRNKGNFPGRFSGRQFSNSRSEMNVSTLELGDSALYLCASSLDWNNEQFFGPGTRLTVL.

V gene TRBV4-3 combines with J gene TRBJ2-7, with D possibly TRBD1 on 5 matching bases. The germline CDR1 and CDR2 sequences are LGHNA and YSLEER. Trimming took off 2 bases at V and 3 bases at J, with 11 bases between the two ends. CDR3 length: 14 amino acids. The CDR3 loop reads CASSQTSTGYEQYF. The CDR3 DNA reads as TGCGCCAGCAGCCAAACAAGCACAGGCTACGAGCAGTACTTC.

The chain links TRBV19 to TRBJ2-5; a possible D gene is TRBD1 (5 bases). The CDR3 is 14 amino acids. The germline V gene has CDR1 LNHDA and CDR2 SQIVND (reference sequence). Trimming stripped 1 base from V and 3 bases from J, with 9 bases between. DNA of the CDR3: TGTGCCAGTAGTATAGCTCACAGGAAAGAGACCCAGTACTTC. This translates into CASSIAHRKETQYF.

This chain uses TRBV7-2 with TRBJ2-5; 7 nucleotides match TRBD1. This CDR3 has 14 residues. The germline V gene encodes CDR1 SGHTA and CDR2 FQGNSA. J lost 2 bases, V lost 2 bases, and 2 bases had no gene match. CDR3 region: CASSLFRGQETQYF. The CDR3 DNA reads TGTGCCAGCAGCTTATTCAGGGGGCAAGAGACCCAGTACTTC.

The V and J genes are TRBV18 and TRBJ1-1, with D possibly matching TRBD1 (5 bases). CDR3 length equals 14 residues. V was cut by 0 bases and J by 4 bases, with 9 bases left in between. In germline, CDR1 is KGHSH, CDR2 LQKENI. This CDR3 is CASSPPLGGTEAFF. In nucleotides, the CDR3 is TGTGCCAGCTCACCACCATTGGGGGGCACTGAAGCTTTCTTT.

This chain links TRBV29-1 with TRBJ1-5; D might be TRBD1 (6 bases). This CDR3 has 15 residues. Trimming cost V 1 base and J 7 bases, with 17 bases left between them. The germline CDR1 and CDR2 sequences are SQVTM and ANQGSEA. CDR3 coding DNA: TGCAGCGTTGAAGTCGTAAACAGGGTCGGGCAGCCCCAGCATTTT. It specifies CSVEVVNRVGQPQHF.